This T cell receptor beta chain was profiled in a study of T cells in Graves' hyperthyroidism and ophthalmopathy. The study, taken as a whole, reports: A 13 V-J model separated ophthalmopathy from stable hyperthyroidism. Among clonotypes expanded in thyroid above 0.001, most were also found in blood. Onset of ophthalmopathy came a median around 7.1 months after the model predicted it.

Regions amplified from RNA transcripts were the TCR beta CDR3 regions. HTBI primers were used for first-round RT-PCR of the TCR CDR3. In TCRdb, the multiplex PCR reads were re-called with MiXCR into one record per CDR3 protein. The sample shows 490,000 or so distinct CDR3 sequences, 40% to 50% of them seen only once. On this clonotype: Its antigen is not known.

Germline lookup yields CDR1 SGDLS and CDR2 YYNGEE. This CDR3 is built from 12 residues. V was trimmed by 3 bases and J by 7 bases, leaving 10 bases between them. The J gene is TRBJ1-2, the V gene TRBV9; D gene uncertain. The source material was peripheral blood or thyroid tissue (not recorded which). The sequence was obtained from an adult woman with Graves' disease, either hyperthyroidism or ophthalmopathy (not recorded which). The CDR3 nucleotides are TGTGCCAGCAGCGCGACGGTCTCTGGCTACACCTTC. Amino acids: CASSATVSGYTF.